What follows describes a single T cell receptor beta chain. Distinct nucleotide sequences in the sample also encode this CDR3. TCRdb's table, derived via immunoSEQ multiplex PCR, lists solely in-frame clones and lacks some. The data show about 290,000 clones, roughly 89% seen once. The data derive from a study of blood T cell repertoires in COVID-19. Background on the study: Some COVID-19 samples were acute and others convalescent; all came from the United States, Italy and Spain.

The TCR was taken from a woman aged 30 to 39 with COVID-19, enrolled during active disease. The sample consisted of peripheral blood.

The CDR3 sequence is CASSYRNTEAFF. The CDR3 nucleotides read TGTGCCAGTAGTTACAGAAACACTGAAGCTTTCTTT. This chain links TRBV19 with TRBJ1-1; D gene uncertain. CDR3 length: 12 residues. CDR1 and CDR2 from the germline V gene are LNHDA and SQIVND (reference sequence). The V and J ends lost 5 bases and 2 bases respectively, with 6 bases between them. Full variable domain (missing parts from reference TRBV19 and TRBJ1-1): DGGITQSPKYLFRKEGQNVTLSCEQNLNHDAMYWYRQDPGQGLRLIYYSQIVNDFQKGDIAEGYSVSREKKESFPLTVTSAQKNPTAFYLCASSYRNTEAFFGQGTRLTVV.